This TCR beta chain appears in the sequencing data of a study of blood T cells in healthy people across ages. Each sample provided at least 6 micrograms of extracted total RNA. Combining a sample-barcoded 5' primer with a J-beta primer mix, a second PCR ran for 7 to 11 cycles. TCRdb called the 5' RACE reads again in MiXCR, with one record for every CDR3 protein. The data show about 1.6 million distinct CDR3 sequences, 34% seen once. V shed 3 bases, J shed 6 bases, and the junction held 11 bases outside the gene matches. Germline values: CDR1 DFQATT, CDR2 SNEGSKA (reference sequence). The CDR3 loop spans 15 amino acids. This clonotype was seen a handful of times.

The rearrangement links TRBV20-1 to TRBJ2-3, with TRBD1 matching over 8 bases. The receptor was derived from a woman younger than 45 in good health. Material for sequencing was blood. CDR3 amino acids: CSASHKGQAADTQYF. As DNA, the CDR3 is TGCAGTGCTAGTCACAAGGGACAGGCCGCGGATACGCAGTATTTT.